The 10 T cell receptor beta chains in this list originate from one sample, sequenced in a study of human T cells and chemical hapten exposure. Documented time point: patch test 1, 2 weeks after DPC sensitization. The treatment denotes: therapeutic diphenylcyclopropenone sensitization with weekly scalp DPC. One entry per CDR3 protein results from TCRdb running MiXCR on the RACE reads. The sample holds fewer than 400,000 distinct CDR3 sequences, under 9% seen once. Sequenced material: whole blood, taken in connection with sensitization to the hapten diphenylcyclopropenone (DPC). The source is a young woman with alopecia areata. Some clones in this sample may be carry-over from other donors' samples.

This chain uses TRBV12-3 or TRBV12-4 with TRBJ2-7; 12 positions match TRBD1. The CDR3 loop spans 14 amino acids. The V segment lost 7 bases and the J segment 4 bases; nucleotides outside the gene matches: 5. The CDR3 nucleotides read TGTGCCAGCACCATGGGACAGGGGGCTTACGAGCAGTACTTC. This encodes CASTMGQGAYEQYF.

This clonotype has at least ten counts. The chain is built from TRBV18 and TRBJ2-6, with a weak D call TRBD2 (6 bases). This CDR3 has 18 residues. CDR1 KGHSH and CDR2 LQKENI come from the germline V gene. Between the trimmed V and J ends, which lost 3 bases and 1 base, there was a span of 16 bases. CDR3: CASSPTGTGGSGANVLTF. The CDR3 region has the DNA TGTGCCAGCTCACCGACCGGGACTGGAGGTTCTGGGGCCAACGTCCTGACTTTC.

The chain uses TRBV7-2 and TRBJ2-6; D remains unclear. The V end lost 2 bases, the J end lost 3 bases, and 8 bases lay between the germline ends. In germline, CDR1 is SGHTA, CDR2 FQGNSA. This CDR3 is 15 amino acids long. DNA for the CDR3: TGTGCCAGCAGCTTAATGCCTGGTGGGGCCAACGTCCTGACTTTC. Its translation: CASSLMPGGANVLTF.

This clonotype was seen a handful of times. The chain joins TRBV27 to TRBJ1-1, with TRBD1 matching over 8 bases. The CDR3 runs to 15 residues. The germline V gene has CDR1 MNHEY and CDR2 SMNVEV (reference sequence). V gave up 5 bases and J gave up 4 bases; unmatched junction bases: 9. The CDR3 sequence: CASSKQDRELTEAFF. The CDR3 nucleotides read TGTGCCAGCAGTAAACAGGACAGGGAGCTCACTGAAGCTTTCTTT.

This clonotype was observed at least ten times. J is TRBJ2-3 and V is TRBV6-4; 13 bases match TRBD2. Germline V gives CDR1 MRHNA, CDR2 SNTAGT. This CDR3 is 16 amino acids long. V lost 5 bases, J lost 3 bases, and 5 bases stayed unmatched. The CDR3 loop is CASSRSTSGGTDTQYF. The CDR3 coding sequence is TGTGCCAGCAGTCGATCGACTAGCGGGGGGACAGATACGCAGTATTTT.

This clonotype was picked up a small number of times. CDR3 in amino acids: CASSSLQESNTGELFF. As DNA, the CDR3 is TGTGCCAGCAGCTCCCTACAGGAATCGAACACCGGGGAGCTGTTTTTT. This chain joins TRBV7-9 and TRBJ2-2, with a weak D call TRBD1 (5 bases). Germline V gene lookup returns CDR1 SEHNR and CDR2 FQNEAQ (reference sequence). V gave up 4 bases and J gave up 0 bases, with 12 bases separating them. The CDR3 runs to 16 residues.

The rearrangement uses TRBV12-3 or TRBV12-4 and TRBJ2-2; D uncertain. The length of the CDR3 is 10 residues. The germline V and J ends were trimmed by 11 bases and 8 bases, with 9 bases remaining between them. The CDR3 DNA reads as TGTGCCGTGGGTCGGGGGGAGCTGTTTTTT. As protein: CAVGRGELFF.

This clonotype was seen at least ten times. This chain uses TRBV7-2 with TRBJ2-5, with D possibly TRBD1 on 5 matching bases. Germline loops: CDR1 SGHTA, CDR2 FQGNSA. The V end was cut by 4 bases, the J end by 1 base, with 13 bases between. The CDR3 sequence is 15 residues long. CDR3 sequence (DNA): TGTGCCAGCAGCTCATACGGACAAGTCCAAGAGACCCAGTACTTC. It encodes CASSSYGQVQETQYF.

In this sample, this clonotype turned up many times. The chain has TRBV7-9 and TRBJ2-7; D remains unclear. The CDR3 loop spans 13 amino acids. Germline lookup yields CDR1 SEHNR and CDR2 FQNEAQ (reference sequence). Between the trimmed V and J ends, which lost 2 bases and 5 bases, there was a span of 10 bases. CDR3 coding DNA: TGTGCCAGCAGCTTATATACGGCAGACGAGCAGTACTTC. Its translation: CASSLYTADEQYF.

This clonotype has at least ten counts. The chain links TRBV5-6 to TRBJ2-3; the D is unclear. The V end lost 4 bases, the J end lost 6 bases, and 12 bases lay between the germline ends. CDR1 and CDR2 (germline): SGHDT, YYEEEE. The CDR3 spans 13 residues. The CDR3 loop is CASSLNLGDTQYF. In nucleotides, the CDR3 is TGTGCCAGCAGCCTAAACTTGGGGGATACGCAGTATTTT. Full variable domain (rest looked up from reference TRBV5-6 and TRBJ2-3): DAGVTQSPTHLIKTRGQQVTLRCSPKSGHDTVSWYQQALGQGPQFIFQYYEEEERQRGNFPDRFSGHQFPNYSSELNVNALLLGDSALYLCASSLNLGDTQYFGPGTRLTVL.